This passage covers 19 T cell receptor beta chains from one sample sequenced in a study of beta chain features in type 1 diabetes. Study findings and constraints: People with Type 1 diabetes carried modestly yet significantly shorter TCRB CDR3s in all four CD4+ subsets.

These receptors have no identified antigens. The entirety of the isolated RNA underwent reverse transcription, so expressed TCRB transcripts were sequenced. Method: immunoSEQ multiplex PCR; TCRdb's copy keeps in-frame clones and lacks some. The table has hundreds of thousands of clones, roughly 11% seen once. The material sequenced was naive CD4+ T cells from blood. The source is a man aged 30 to 39 with type 1 diabetes.

V gene TRBV6-5 combines with J gene TRBJ1-2, with a weak D call TRBD1 (5 bases). The germline V gene encodes CDR1 MNHEY and CDR2 SVGAGI. CDR3 size: 13 residues. Trimming cost V 7 bases and J 0 bases, with 9 bases left between them. This CDR3 is CASTPGANYGYTF. The CDR3 bases are TGTGCCAGCACTCCGGGGGCTAACTATGGCTACACCTTC.

This clone was seen only a few times. This chain connects TRBV7-2 to TRBJ2-7; 7 bases map to TRBD1. The ends lost 0 bases at V and 6 bases at J; junction bases unmatched: 2. The CDR3 spans 13 residues. Per germline, CDR1 SGHTA and CDR2 FQGNSA. The CDR3 protein is CASSLAGGGEQYF. The CDR3 DNA reads as TGTGCCAGCAGCTTAGCAGGGGGCGGCGAGCAGTACTTC.

The chain joins TRBV4-1 to TRBJ1-4; TRBD1 is a possible D gene (6 bases). From germline, CDR1 is MGHRA and CDR2 YSYEKL. V was trimmed by 4 bases and J by 4 bases, leaving 7 bases between them. The CDR3 runs to 13 residues. Written as DNA, the CDR3 is TGCGCCAGCAGCCTACAGGGTAATGAAAAACTGTTTTTT. It specifies CASSLQGNEKLFF.

The chain is built from TRBV18 and TRBJ2-5; D gene unclear. V was shortened by 4 bases and J by 2 bases, with 14 bases between the two germline ends. The CDR3 contains 15 residues. The germline V gene has CDR1 KGHSH and CDR2 LQKENI. CDR3 loop: CASSLGSGTQETQYF. Written as DNA, the CDR3 is TGTGCCAGCTCACTTGGGTCGGGTACGCAAGAGACCCAGTACTTC. The full variable domain, its missing parts supplied by reference TRBV18 and TRBJ2-5, is NAGVMQNPRHLVRRRGQEARLRCSPMKGHSHVYWYRQLPEEGLKFMVYLQKENIIDESGMPKERFSAEFPKEGPSILRIQQVVRGDSAAYFCASSLGSGTQETQYFGPGTRLLVL.

In this sample, this clone turned up a few times. The V gene is TRBV19, the J gene TRBJ1-1, with D uncertain. Germline CDR1 is LNHDA and CDR2 is SQIVND (reference sequence). This CDR3 has 12 amino acids. The V end was cut by 7 bases, the J end by 4 bases, with 10 bases between. The CDR3 DNA reads as TGTGCCAGTATTTCAGATCTCACTGAAGCTTTCTTT. It yields the protein CASISDLTEAFF.

This chain links TRBV7-6 with TRBJ2-1, with D maybe TRBD2 (6 bases). V gave up 8 bases and J gave up 4 bases, with 6 bases separating them. CDR1 is SGHVS, CDR2 FNYEAQ, per germline. The CDR3 totals 11 residues. The chain's CDR3 is CASGRYNEQFF. Here the CDR3 DNA reads TGTGCCAGCGGGAGGTACAATGAGCAGTTCTTC.

This clone was seen a few times. V is TRBV28 and J is TRBJ2-5; 12 bases align to TRBD2. Germline CDR1 and CDR2: MDHEN and SYDVKM. CDR3 size: 15 residues. V dropped 6 bases and J dropped 5; count of bases not matched to a gene: 7. The CDR3 DNA sequence: TGTGCCAGCAGGCCTAGCGGGGGGGCCGAGGAGACCCAGTACTTC. This codes for CASRPSGGAEETQYF.

In this sample, this clone turned up a few times. V and J are TRBV29-1 and TRBJ2-6, with D possibly being TRBD1 (7 bases). Germline lookup yields CDR1 SQVTM and CDR2 ANQGSEA. This CDR3 region has 14 residues. The V gene lost 6 bases and the J gene lost 8 bases, with 17 bases spanning the gap. The CDR3 spells CSVDRVEGTNVLTF. The CDR3 DNA reads TGCAGCGTCGACAGGGTGGAGGGAACCAACGTCCTGACTTTC.

The V call is TRBV4-3, the J call TRBJ2-6, with a weak D call TRBD2 (6 bases). V was pared by 4 bases and J by 1 base, with 14 bases between. The CDR3 has 17 amino acids. From germline, CDR1 is LGHNA and CDR2 YSLEER. This CDR3 reads CASSLAGPGSGANVLTF. The CDR3 DNA is TGCGCCAGCAGCCTGGCGGGACCGGGTTCTGGGGCCAACGTCCTGACTTTC.

The chain joins TRBV5-7 to TRBJ2-1, with 9 positions matching TRBD2. Being an ORF, TRBV5-7 has a function that is uncertain. With 5 bases clipped from V and 6 bases from J, the junction kept 15 bases outside the gene matches. This CDR3 region has 17 residues. The CDR3: CASSPFSLAGHPNEQFF. CDR3 coding DNA: TGTGCCAGCAGTCCGTTCAGCCTAGCGGGGCACCCCAATGAGCAGTTCTTC.

The chain is built from TRBV30 and TRBJ1-5; 7 bases fit TRBD1. CDR1 is GTSNPN and CDR2 is SVGIG in the germline V gene (reference sequence). The V and J ends lost 1 base and 5 bases, in that order; junction bases with no gene match: 5. The CDR3 totals 14 residues. CDR3: CAWSDTGVHQPQHF. The CDR3 DNA sequence: TGTGCCTGGAGTGATACAGGGGTCCATCAGCCCCAGCATTTT.

This clone was detected only a few times. This chain uses TRBV7-9 with TRBJ2-7, with TRBD1 matching over 10 bases. Trimming took 1 base from V and 5 from J; bases not matched to a gene: 14. In germline, CDR1 is SEHNR, CDR2 FQNEAQ (reference sequence). The CDR3 spans 18 residues. The CDR3 here is CASSLVRQPDRGMHEQYF. The DNA for the CDR3 is TGTGCCAGCAGCTTAGTAAGGCAGCCGGACAGGGGGATGCACGAGCAGTACTTC.

This chain uses TRBV7-9 with TRBJ1-2; the D is unclear. V lost 8 bases, J lost 0 bases, and 13 bases lay in between. Looked up from germline, CDR1 is SEHNR and CDR2 is FQNEAQ (reference sequence). The CDR3 runs 14 residues. CDR3 loop: CASASRGPNYGYTF. CDR3 DNA: TGTGCCAGCGCCTCCCGTGGGCCTAACTATGGCTACACCTTC.

V and J are TRBV5-6 and TRBJ2-7, with TRBD1 identical over 9 bases. CDR1 is SGHDT, CDR2 YYEEEE, per germline. This CDR3 region has 14 residues. With 3 bases clipped from V and 3 bases from J, the junction kept 4 bases outside the gene matches. CDR3 amino acids: CASSSWDRDYEQYF. CDR3 sequence (DNA): TGTGCCAGCAGCTCCTGGGACAGGGACTACGAGCAGTACTTC. The full variable domain, in which reference TRBV5-6 and TRBJ2-7 provide the parts outside the CDR3, is DAGVTQSPTHLIKTRGQQVTLRCSPKSGHDTVSWYQQALGQGPQFIFQYYEEEERQRGNFPDRFSGHQFPNYSSELNVNALLLGDSALYLCASSSWDRDYEQYFGPGTRLTVT.

This clone has only a few counts. The chain carries TRBV19 and TRBJ1-2, with D hard to call. Germline V gene lookup returns CDR1 LNHDA and CDR2 SQIVND (reference sequence). The CDR3 consists of 13 residues. Deletions cut 9 bases from V and 1 base from J, with 12 bases between. The CDR3 sequence is CASGEVRNYGYTF. The CDR3 DNA reads as TGTGCCAGCGGGGAAGTACGTAACTATGGCTACACCTTC.

V gene TRBV7-8 combines with J gene TRBJ2-5; D unresolved. This CDR3 has 12 amino acids. With 9 bases removed from V and 2 bases from J, the gap between germline ends came to 10 bases. Germline V gene sequence: CDR1 SGHVS, CDR2 FQNEAQ. The CDR3 sequence is CAREPSQETQYF. DNA for the CDR3: TGTGCCAGAGAGCCAAGTCAAGAGACCCAGTACTTC.

This clone was observed a handful of times. This chain connects TRBV9 to TRBJ1-1; unclear D gene. The germline V gene encodes CDR1 SGDLS and CDR2 YYNGEE. The CDR3 runs to 14 residues. Trimming removed 2 bases at V and 3 bases at J, with 11 bases between. Written as DNA, the CDR3 is TGTGCCAGCAGCGTTGCAGGAACGGACACTGAAGCTTTCTTT. Translated, it gives CASSVAGTDTEAFF. The full variable domain, in which reference TRBV9 and TRBJ1-1 provide the parts outside the CDR3, is DSGVTQTPKHLITATGQRVTLRCSPRSGDLSVYWYQQSLDQGLQFLIQYYNGEERAKGNILERFSAQQFPDLHSELNLSSLELGDSALYFCASSVAGTDTEAFFGQGTRLTVV.

The rearrangement uses TRBV7-9 and TRBJ1-1, with D unresolved. V was clipped by 1 base and J by 4 bases, with 10 bases between them. The CDR3 is made up of 14 amino acids. Germline lookup yields CDR1 SEHNR and CDR2 FQNEAQ (reference sequence). CDR3 sequence reads: CASSLELGGTEAFF. The DNA of the CDR3 is TGTGCCAGCAGCTTAGAGCTTGGTGGCACTGAAGCTTTCTTT.

This sequence joins TRBV9 and TRBJ2-3; 15 bases agree with TRBD2. From germline, CDR1 is SGDLS and CDR2 YYNGEE. Trimming at V came to 0 bases and at J to 4 bases, leaving 3 bases not matched to a gene. The CDR3 contains 17 residues. The CDR3 is CASSVGTSGGAPDTQYF. In DNA form, the CDR3 reads TGTGCCAGCAGCGTAGGGACTAGCGGGGGGGCCCCAGATACGCAGTATTTT.